In its sample, the clone carrying this T cell receptor (beta chain) is large. Its antigen is not known. Germline V gives CDR1 SGHRS, CDR2 YFSETQ. This CDR3 comprises 20 residues. V dropped 3 bases and J dropped 5; count of bases not matched to a gene: 20. Normal lung was taken at the farthest possible site, at least 3 cm from tumour. Genomic DNA came from frozen unsorted single-cell suspensions. Here immunoSEQ multiplex PCR was the method, and the copy in TCRdb shows in-frame clones only, minus some. The repertoire holds under 2,000 clones, with 77% as singletons. The entry originates in a study of immune cell composition in non-small cell lung cancer. Findings of the study overall: Tumour-reactive clones were not shown to match dominant in vivo tumour clones. Tumour TCR-beta clonality showed no significant link to smoking pack-years.

Input material: non-adjacent lung tissue. The V gene is TRBV5-1, the J gene TRBJ2-1; TRBD2 agrees at 10 bases. This sequence originates from a human donor with non-small cell lung cancer. The CDR3 DNA sequence: TGCGCCAGCAGCTCCCCGAAGAGGACCCAAGCGGGGGGGCCGAACAATGAGCAGTTCTTC. Amino acid sequence: CASSSPKRTQAGGPNNEQFF.